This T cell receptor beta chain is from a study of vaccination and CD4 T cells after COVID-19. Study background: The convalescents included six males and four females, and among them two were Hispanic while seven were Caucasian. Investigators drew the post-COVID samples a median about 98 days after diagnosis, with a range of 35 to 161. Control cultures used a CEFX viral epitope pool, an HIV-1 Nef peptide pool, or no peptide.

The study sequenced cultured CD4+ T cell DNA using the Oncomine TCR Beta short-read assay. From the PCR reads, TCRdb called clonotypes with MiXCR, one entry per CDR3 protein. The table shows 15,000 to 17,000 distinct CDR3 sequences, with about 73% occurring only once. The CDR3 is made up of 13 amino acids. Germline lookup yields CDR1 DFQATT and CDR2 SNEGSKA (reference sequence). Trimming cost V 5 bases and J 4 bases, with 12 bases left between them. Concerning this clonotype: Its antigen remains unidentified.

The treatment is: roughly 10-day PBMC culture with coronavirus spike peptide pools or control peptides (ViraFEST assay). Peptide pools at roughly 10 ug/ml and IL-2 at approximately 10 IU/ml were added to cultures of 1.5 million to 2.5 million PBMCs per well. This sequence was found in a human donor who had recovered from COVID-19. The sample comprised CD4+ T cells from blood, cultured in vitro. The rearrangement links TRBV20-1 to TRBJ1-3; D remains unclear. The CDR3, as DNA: TGCAGTGCTGAAACCGTGAGGGGAAACACCATATATTTT. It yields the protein CSAETVRGNTIYF.